This TCR beta chain was captured by sequencing in a study of T-cell reconstitution after alpha-beta-depleted transplantation in children. Study observations and caveats: Two months or so post-transplant, alpha-beta T cells reportedly derived from several hundred expanded graft clones. Newly made T cells mostly supplied T-cell counts and diversity one year after transplant. Several patients had high TCRbeta diversity at day 60; it came from surviving recipient T cells and thymic progenitors.

Preparation of the TCRbeta library involved a method that used unique molecular identifiers. TCRdb independently ran MiXCR on the PCR reads; one entry per CDR3 protein. The table lists around 94,000 distinct CDR3 sequences, roughly 6% of them singletons, with around 5.6% in the top ten. In its sample, this clonotype was seen many times. Its antigen is unidentified. CDR1 and CDR2 from the germline V gene are KGHSH and LQKENI. CDR3 length: 17 amino acids. The J segment lost 0 bases and the V segment lost 5 bases, leaving 7 bases of the junction unmatched. The genes are TRBV18 and TRBJ1-6; TRBD1 matches 7 bases. The material was PBMCs, mostly from graft donor cells, obtained 60 days after TCRalphabeta/CD19-depleted stem cell transplant. The clonotype was recovered from a female patient between 2 and 10 years old who had a stem cell transplant for Fanconi anemia, so the T cells may come from the graft donor. CDR3 DNA sequence: TGTGCCAGCTCAAAGCGGGACAGAAACTCCTATAATTCACCCCTCCACTTT. This gives the protein CASSKRDRNSYNSPLHF.